This T cell receptor (beta chain) was recorded in a study of shared clonotypes between healthy human individuals (dated by TCRdb to 2019 to 2021). In terms of the full investigation: The cohort comprised two women and a few men aged 18 to 49 years. For each donor, CD4 naive and CD4 memory were each given three plates, CD8 naive was given two plates, and CD8 memory was given one plate. Blood TCR repertoires of about 5 healthy adults were deeply sequenced to estimate repertoire size and the extent of clonotype sharing between individuals. To increase sequencing depth and limit assay-specific biases, different laboratories used diverse techniques to prepare libraries and sequence TCR repertoires. Leukapheresis yielded between about 0.94 and 8.9 billion PBMCs per donor. What the work shows at the level of the full study, not this receptor alone: Sharing across a few donors was observed for about 5% of naive CD4, 3% to 3.5% of naive CD8, 2% to 2.5% of memory CD4, and roughly 0.4% of memory CD8 clonotypes. Naive subsets generally had larger estimated clonotype richness than memory subsets. Compared with non-shared clonotypes, clonotypes shared by all four sorted-subset donors had higher generation probabilities. Because the study included only a small number of donors, the genetic and exposure-history diversity represented was limited. Sampling was restricted to blood, and TCR repertoires in tissue are likely to differ from TCR repertoires in blood. Pairwise subsampling led to the expectation that sequencing depth would affect the degree of clonotype sharing among donors. Incomplete sequencing was indicated by rarefaction of sorted-subset datasets, despite the large sequencing depth.

Healthy HIV-negative adults with no recently reported acute infections or vaccinations were included as donors. Every donor was a Caucasian adult residing in Nashville, Tennessee, USA. CD4+ T cells were enriched by magnetic negative selection, after which naive cells were positively selected on CD45RA and the negative fraction was taken as the memory subset. After blood collection by leukapheresis, PBMCs were isolated using Ficoll-Histopaque density gradient centrifugation and then cryopreserved in the vapor phase of liquid nitrogen. Analytical flow cytometry was used to check the purity and quantity of every magnetically sorted T cell population. Genomic DNA was isolated from every sorted fraction and measured by UV absorbance on a Nanodrop 2000c. Using the deep immunoSEQ assay, TCR CDR3 regions were amplified from genomic DNA by multiplex PCR. Genomic DNA extracted from each cell subset was distributed evenly over all wells of several immunoSEQ 96-well plates, and each plate served as one replicate. Each replicate PCR for sorted subsets received 150 to 250 ng genomic DNA, equal to roughly 33,000 T cell genomes. The purified libraries were quantified using a Qubit 3.0 fluorometer, sized with a Bioanalyzer 2100, and then quantified again using the KAPA Library Quantification kit. Each immunoSEQ 96-well plate was sequenced on its own single-read 150-cycle Illumina NextSeq 550 flow cell. Concerning the study's data processing: Because the immunoSEQ output included only junctional sequences and no quality scores, the filtering could not be the same as the filtering used for full-length reads. Sequences were annotated with PyIR, a Python wrapper for IgBLAST v1.9, using IMGT germline references to assign V/J genes and CDR3. Reads with weak V/J assignments (E-value above 1e-6), missing CDR3, stop codons, out-of-frame junctions, or ambiguous translated residues were removed. V3J clonotypes were defined by identical inferred V gene, J gene, and CDR3 amino acid sequence. Percentage overlap between repertoires was computed as shared unique clonotypes divided by the size of the smaller repertoire. Three approaches were used to assess repertoire richness: RTK rarefaction, the Chao1 estimator, and Recon v2.1 estimates of unobserved clonotypes. Generation probabilities were computed with OLGA for all TCRbeta clonotypes obtained by the gDNA method from a handful of donors. TCRdb carries this immuneACCESS record with in-frame sequences only. Its versions omit some clonotypes, under half of them owing to an unresolved V gene in the studies checked, with the rest unexplained. V, J and clone size reflect that table, while D and trimming were determined from the DNA. The sample has approximately 2,000,000 clones on record, about 90% of them singletons. More than 0.35% of the sample goes to the ten largest clones.

Regarding this clone: Its antigen is not yet known. Base qualities are missing; no much larger clone stands one base away.

The CDR3 starts with the cysteine, ends with the phenylalanine, and has 13 residues. This entry keeps only the CDR3 DNA: 39 bases, framed from base 1. CDR1 MDHEN and CDR2 SYDVKM were looked up in the germline V gene. V drops 6 bases and J drops 5 bases, leaving 10 bases in between. This clonotype was obtained from a man younger than 35 in good health. Some clones in this sample may be carry-over from other donors' samples. Recombination connected TRBV28 to TRBJ2-2; no D gene is confidently identified. The sequenced sample consisted of naive CD4+ T cells from PBMCs. The cell subset or site label here, explained by the study, means: CD45RA+ positively selected. The CDR3 reads CASSTRRTGELFF. In nucleotides, the sequence is TGTGCCAGCAGCACCCGTAGAACCGGGGAGCTGTTTTTT.